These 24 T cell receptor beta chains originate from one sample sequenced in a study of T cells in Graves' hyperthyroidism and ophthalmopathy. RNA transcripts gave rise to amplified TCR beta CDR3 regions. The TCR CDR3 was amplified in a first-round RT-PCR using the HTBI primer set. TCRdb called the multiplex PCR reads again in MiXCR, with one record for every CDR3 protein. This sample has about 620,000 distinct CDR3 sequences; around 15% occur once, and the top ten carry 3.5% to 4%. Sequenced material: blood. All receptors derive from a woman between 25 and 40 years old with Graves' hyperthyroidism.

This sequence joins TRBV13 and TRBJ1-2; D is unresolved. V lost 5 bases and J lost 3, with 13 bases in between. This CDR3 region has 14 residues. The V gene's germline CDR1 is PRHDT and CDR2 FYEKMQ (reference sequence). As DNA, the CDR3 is TGTGCCAGCAGCCTACGCCAGGCAGACTATGGCTACACCTTC. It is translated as CASSLRQADYGYTF. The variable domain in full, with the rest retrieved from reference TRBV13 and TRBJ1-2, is AAGVIQSPRHLIKEKRETATLKCYPIPRHDTVYWYQQGPGQDPQFLISFYEKMQSDKGSIPDRFSAQQFSDYHSELNMSSLELGDSALYFCASSLRQADYGYTFGSGTRLTVV.

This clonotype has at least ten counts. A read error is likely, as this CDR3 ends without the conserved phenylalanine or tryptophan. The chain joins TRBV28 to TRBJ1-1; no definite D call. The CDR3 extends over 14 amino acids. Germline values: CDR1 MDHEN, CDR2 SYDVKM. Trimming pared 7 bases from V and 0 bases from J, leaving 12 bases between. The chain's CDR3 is CASIFSQLNTEAFL. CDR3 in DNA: TGTGCCAGCATCTTCAGCCAATTGAACACTGAAGCTTTCCTT.

CDR3 DNA sequence: TGTGCCAGCAGTTTAGCCGGTAACGGGCAGTACTTC. It translates to CASSLAGNGQYF. V usage is TRBV12-3 or TRBV12-4 and J usage is TRBJ2-7, with D hard to call. This CDR3 has 12 amino acids. V gave up 0 bases and J gave up 9 bases, with 9 bases separating them.

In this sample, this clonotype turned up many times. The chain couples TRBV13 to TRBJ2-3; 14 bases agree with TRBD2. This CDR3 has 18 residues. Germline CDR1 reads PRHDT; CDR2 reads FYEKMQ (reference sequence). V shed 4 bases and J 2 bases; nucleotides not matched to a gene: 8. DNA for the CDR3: TGTGCCAGCAGCTCCGGACTAGCGGGAGGTGCCTCCACAGATACGCAGTATTTT. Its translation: CASSSGLAGGASTDTQYF.

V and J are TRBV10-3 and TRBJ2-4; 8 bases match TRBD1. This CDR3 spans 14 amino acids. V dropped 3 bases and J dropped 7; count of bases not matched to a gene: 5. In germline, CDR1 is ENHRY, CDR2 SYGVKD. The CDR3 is CAISDTGGWNIQYF. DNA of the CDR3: TGTGCCATCAGTGACACAGGGGGGTGGAACATTCAGTACTTC.

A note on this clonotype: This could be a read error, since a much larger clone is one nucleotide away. The CDR3 reads CASSPRDTNTESFF. The CDR3 bases are TGTGCCAGCTCACCACGGGACACGAACACTGAATCTTTCTTT. The rearrangement uses TRBV18 and TRBJ1-1, with D possibly matching TRBD1 (6 bases). CDR1 KGHSH and CDR2 LQKENI come from the germline V gene. CDR3 length equals 14 residues.

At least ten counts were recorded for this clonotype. CDR3 region: CASSFQDSYEQYF. In DNA, the CDR3 is TGTGCCAGCAGTTTTCAGGACTCCTACGAGCAGTACTTC. The chain employs TRBV28 and TRBJ2-7, with D unresolved. This CDR3 has 13 amino acids. Looked up from germline, CDR1 is MDHEN and CDR2 is SYDVKM. V was trimmed by 3 bases and J by 0 bases, leaving 6 bases between them.

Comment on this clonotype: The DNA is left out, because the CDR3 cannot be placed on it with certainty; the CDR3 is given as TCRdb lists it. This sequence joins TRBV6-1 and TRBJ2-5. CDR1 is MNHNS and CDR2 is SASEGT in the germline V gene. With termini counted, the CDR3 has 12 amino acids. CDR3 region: CASTYFGETQYF.

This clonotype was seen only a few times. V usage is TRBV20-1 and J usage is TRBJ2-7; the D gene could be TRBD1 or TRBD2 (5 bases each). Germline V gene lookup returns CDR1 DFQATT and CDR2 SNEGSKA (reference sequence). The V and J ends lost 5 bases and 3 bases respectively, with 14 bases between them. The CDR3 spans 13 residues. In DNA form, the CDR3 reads TGCAGTGCTGCCCCCGGGACGGACTACGAGCAGTACTTC. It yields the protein CSAAPGTDYEQYF.

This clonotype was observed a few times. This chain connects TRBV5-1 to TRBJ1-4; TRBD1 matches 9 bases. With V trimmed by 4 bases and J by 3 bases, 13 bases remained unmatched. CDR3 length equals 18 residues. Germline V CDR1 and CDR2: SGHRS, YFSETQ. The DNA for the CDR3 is TGCGCCAGCAGCATCCGGGACAGGGTCGCTACAGCTAATGAAAAACTGTTTTTT. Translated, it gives CASSIRDRVATANEKLFF.

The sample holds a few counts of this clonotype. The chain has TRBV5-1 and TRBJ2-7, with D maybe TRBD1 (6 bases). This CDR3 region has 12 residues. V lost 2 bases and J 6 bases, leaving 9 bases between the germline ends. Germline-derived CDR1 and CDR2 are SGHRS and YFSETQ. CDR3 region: CASSFSGVEQYF. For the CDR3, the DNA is TGCGCCAGCAGCTTCTCAGGGGTCGAGCAGTACTTC.

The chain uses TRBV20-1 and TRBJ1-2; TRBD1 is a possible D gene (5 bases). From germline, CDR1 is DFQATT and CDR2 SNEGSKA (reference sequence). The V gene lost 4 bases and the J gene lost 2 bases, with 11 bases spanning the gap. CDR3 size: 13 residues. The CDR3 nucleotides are TGCAGTGCTACGCCGGGACTGAACTATGGCTACACCTTC. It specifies CSATPGLNYGYTF.

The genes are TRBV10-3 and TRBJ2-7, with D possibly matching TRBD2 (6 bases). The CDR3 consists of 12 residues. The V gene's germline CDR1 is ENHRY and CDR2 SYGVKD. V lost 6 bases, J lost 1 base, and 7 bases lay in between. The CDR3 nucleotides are TGTGCCATCAGGGGACTTTCCTACGAGCAGTACTTC. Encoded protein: CAIRGLSYEQYF.

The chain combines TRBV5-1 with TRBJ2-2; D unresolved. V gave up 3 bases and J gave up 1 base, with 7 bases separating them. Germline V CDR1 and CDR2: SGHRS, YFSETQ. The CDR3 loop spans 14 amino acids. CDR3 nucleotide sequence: TGCGCCAGCAGCTCCCCTAAGAACACCGGGGAGCTGTTTTTT. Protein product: CASSSPKNTGELFF.

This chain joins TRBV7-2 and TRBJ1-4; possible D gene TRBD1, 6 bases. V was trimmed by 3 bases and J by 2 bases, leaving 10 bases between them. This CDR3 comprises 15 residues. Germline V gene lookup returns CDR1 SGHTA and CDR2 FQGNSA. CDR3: CASSFGQGTNEKLFF. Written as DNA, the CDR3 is TGTGCCAGCAGCTTTGGCCAGGGGACTAATGAAAAACTGTTTTTT.

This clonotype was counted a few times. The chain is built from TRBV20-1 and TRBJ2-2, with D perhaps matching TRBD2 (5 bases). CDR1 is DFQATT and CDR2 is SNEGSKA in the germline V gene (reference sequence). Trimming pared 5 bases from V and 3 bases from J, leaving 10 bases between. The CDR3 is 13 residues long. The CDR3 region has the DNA TGCAGTGCTTCCGGGATTCACACCGGGGAGCTGTTTTTT. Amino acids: CSASGIHTGELFF.

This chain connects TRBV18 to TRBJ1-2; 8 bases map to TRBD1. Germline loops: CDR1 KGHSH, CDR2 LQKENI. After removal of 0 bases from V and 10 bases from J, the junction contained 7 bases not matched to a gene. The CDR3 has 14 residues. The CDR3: CASSPPVRGPVYTF. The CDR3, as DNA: TGTGCCAGCTCACCACCGGTCAGGGGGCCAGTCTACACCTTC. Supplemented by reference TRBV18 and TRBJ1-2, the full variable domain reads NAGVMQNPRHLVRRRGQEARLRCSPMKGHSHVYWYRQLPEEGLKFMVYLQKENIIDESGMPKERFSAEFPKEGPSILRIQQVVRGDSAAYFCASSPPVRGPVYTFGSGTRLTVV.

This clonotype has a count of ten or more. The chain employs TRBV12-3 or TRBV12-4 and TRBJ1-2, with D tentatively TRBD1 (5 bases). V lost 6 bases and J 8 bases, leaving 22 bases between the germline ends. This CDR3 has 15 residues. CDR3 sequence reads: CASSTHEQATRGYTF. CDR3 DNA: TGTGCCAGCAGCACTCATGAACAGGCGACACGGGGCTACACCTTC.

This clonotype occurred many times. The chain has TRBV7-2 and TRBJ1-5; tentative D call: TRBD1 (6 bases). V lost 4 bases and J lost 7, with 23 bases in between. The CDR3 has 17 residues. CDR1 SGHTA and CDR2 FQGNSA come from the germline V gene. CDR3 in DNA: TGTGCCAGCAGCTCCTTCGTCACCCTATCAGGGGACCAGCCCCAGCATTTT. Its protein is CASSSFVTLSGDQPQHF.

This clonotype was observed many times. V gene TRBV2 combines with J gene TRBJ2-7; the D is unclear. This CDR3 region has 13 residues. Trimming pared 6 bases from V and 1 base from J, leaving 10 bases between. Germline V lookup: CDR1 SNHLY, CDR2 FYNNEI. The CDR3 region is CASRETSSYEQYF. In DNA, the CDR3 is TGTGCCAGCAGGGAGACTTCTTCCTACGAGCAGTACTTC.

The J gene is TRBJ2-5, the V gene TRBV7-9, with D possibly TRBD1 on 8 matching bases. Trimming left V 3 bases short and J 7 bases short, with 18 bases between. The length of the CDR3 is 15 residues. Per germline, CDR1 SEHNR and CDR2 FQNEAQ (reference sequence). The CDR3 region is CASSLNRGGGGTQYF. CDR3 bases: TGTGCCAGCAGCTTGAACAGGGGGGGGGGGGGGACCCAGTACTTC.

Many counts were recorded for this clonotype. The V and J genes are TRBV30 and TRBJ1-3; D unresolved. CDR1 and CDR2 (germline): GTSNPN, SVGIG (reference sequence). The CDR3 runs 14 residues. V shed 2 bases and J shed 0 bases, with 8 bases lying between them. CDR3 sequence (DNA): TGTGCCTGGAGTACCGGAAACTCTGGAAACACCATATATTTT. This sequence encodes CAWSTGNSGNTIYF.

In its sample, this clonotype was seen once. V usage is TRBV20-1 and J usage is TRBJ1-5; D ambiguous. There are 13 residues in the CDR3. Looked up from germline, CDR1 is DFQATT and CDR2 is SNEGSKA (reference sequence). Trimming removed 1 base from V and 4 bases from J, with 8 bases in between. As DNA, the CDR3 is TGCAGTGCTAGAGGAGACCGGAATCAGCCCCAGCATTTT. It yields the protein CSARGDRNQPQHF.

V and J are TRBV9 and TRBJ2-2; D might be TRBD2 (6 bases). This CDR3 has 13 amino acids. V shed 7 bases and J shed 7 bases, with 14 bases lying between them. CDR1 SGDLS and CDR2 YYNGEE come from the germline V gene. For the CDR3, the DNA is TGTGCCAGCTCTCCGGCGGGATACGGGGAGCTGTTTTTT. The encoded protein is CASSPAGYGELFF.